This T cell receptor (beta chain) was identified in a study of shared clonotypes between healthy human individuals. Per the original data handling: Owing to the provision of junction-only sequences devoid of quality scores by immunoSEQ, filtering differed. The data were produced by immunoSEQ multiplex PCR, yet TCRdb's version contains in-frame clones alone and is incomplete. V and J calls and clone size come straight from that table; D and trimming were deduced from the DNA. This sample has roughly 2,000,000 clones, with about 93% found just once. General study findings and limits: Clonotype sharing among donors was expected to depend on sequencing depth.

CD45RO-negative, CCR7-positively selected cells formed the naive CD8 fraction, excluding terminally differentiated effector memory CD45RA+ cells. The germline V gene has CDR1 SEHNR and CDR2 FQNEAQ (reference sequence). V shed 5 bases and J 3 bases; nucleotides not matched to a gene: 5. The CDR3 sequence is 17 residues long. As concerns this clone: Antigen unknown.

This rearrangement joins TRBV7-9 to TRBJ2-2, with TRBD2 matching over 14 bases. Sequenced input: naive CD8+ T cells from PBMCs. The clonotype comes from a man aged 18 to 29 in good health. Some clones in this sample may be carry-over from other donors' samples. CDR3 protein: CASSAPGLAGDTGELFF. DNA for the CDR3: TGTGCCAGCAGCGCCCCGGGACTAGCGGGAGACACCGGGGAGCTGTTTTTT. Filled out from reference TRBV7-9 and TRBJ2-2, the complete variable domain reads DTGVSQNPRHKITKRGQNVTFRCDPISEHNRLYWYRQTLGQGPEFLTYFQNEAQLEKSRLLSDRFSAERPKGSFSTLEIQRTEQGDSAMYLCASSAPGLAGDTGELFFGEGSRLTVL.